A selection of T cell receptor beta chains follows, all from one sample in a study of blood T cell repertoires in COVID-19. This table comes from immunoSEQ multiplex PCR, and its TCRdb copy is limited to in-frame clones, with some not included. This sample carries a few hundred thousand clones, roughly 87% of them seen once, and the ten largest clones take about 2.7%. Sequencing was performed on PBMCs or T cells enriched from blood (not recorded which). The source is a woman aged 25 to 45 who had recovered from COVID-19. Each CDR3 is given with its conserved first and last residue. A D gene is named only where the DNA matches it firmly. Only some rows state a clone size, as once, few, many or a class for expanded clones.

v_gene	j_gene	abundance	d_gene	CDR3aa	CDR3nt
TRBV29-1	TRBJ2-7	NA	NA	CSGFNGEDEQYF	TGCAGCGGCTTCAACGGGGAGGACGAGCAGTACTTC
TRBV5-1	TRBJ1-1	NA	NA	CASSFDRNTEAFF	TGCGCCAGCAGCTTCGACAGGAACACTGAAGCTTTCTTT
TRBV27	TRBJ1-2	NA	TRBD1	CATGTGPYGYTF	TGTGCCACCGGGACAGGTCCCTATGGCTACACCTTC
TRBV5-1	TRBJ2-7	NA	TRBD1	CASSLPGRGYEQYF	TGCGCCAGCAGCTTGCCAGGCAGGGGGTACGAGCAGTACTTC
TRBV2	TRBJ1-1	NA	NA	CASSVEERLGLAFF	TGTGCCAGCAGTGTGGAGGAACGGCTTGGTCTGGCTTTCTTT
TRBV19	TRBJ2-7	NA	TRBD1	CASSTRQGDVYEQYF	TGTGCCAGTAGTACCCGACAGGGGGATGTCTACGAGCAGTACTTC
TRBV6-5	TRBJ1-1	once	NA	CASRTTPIPGTEAFF	TGTGCCAGCAGGACCACCCCTATCCCCGGGACAGAAGCTTTCTTT
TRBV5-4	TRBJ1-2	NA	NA	CASSRRGGANYGYTF	TGTGCCAGCAGCCGGCGGGGGGGAGCGAACTATGGCTACACCTTC
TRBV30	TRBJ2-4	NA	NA	CAWRGAGAGNIQYF	TGTGCCTGGAGGGGGGCGGGAGCCGGCAACATTCAGTACTTC
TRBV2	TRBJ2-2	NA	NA	CASRQGRELFF	TGTGCCAGCAGACAGGGAAGGGAGCTGTTTTTT
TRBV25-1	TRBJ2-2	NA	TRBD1	CASSEWGTGETGELFF	TGTGCCAGCAGTGAATGGGGGACAGGGGAAACCGGGGAGCTGTTTTTT